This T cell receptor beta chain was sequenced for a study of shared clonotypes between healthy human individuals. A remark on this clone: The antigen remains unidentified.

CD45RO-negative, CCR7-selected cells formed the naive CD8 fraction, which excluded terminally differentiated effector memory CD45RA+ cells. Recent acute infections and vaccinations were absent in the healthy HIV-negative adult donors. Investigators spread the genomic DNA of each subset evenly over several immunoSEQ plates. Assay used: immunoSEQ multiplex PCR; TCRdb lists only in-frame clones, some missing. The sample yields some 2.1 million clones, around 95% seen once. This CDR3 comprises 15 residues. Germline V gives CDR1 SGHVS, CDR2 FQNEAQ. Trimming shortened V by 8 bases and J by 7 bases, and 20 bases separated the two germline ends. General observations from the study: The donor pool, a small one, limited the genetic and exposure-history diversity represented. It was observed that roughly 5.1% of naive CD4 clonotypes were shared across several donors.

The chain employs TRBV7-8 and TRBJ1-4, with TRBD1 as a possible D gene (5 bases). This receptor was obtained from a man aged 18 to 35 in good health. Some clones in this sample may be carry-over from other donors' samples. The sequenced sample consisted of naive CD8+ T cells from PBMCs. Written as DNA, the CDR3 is TGTGCCAGCGACGGGGGAGGAGACCCAGGTGAAAAACTGTTTTTT. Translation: CASDGGGDPGEKLFF.